The rows below give T cell receptor beta chains drawn from one sample of a study of T cell repertoires in cytomegalovirus infection. The antigens these receptors bind are not known. TCRdb fed the reads into MiXCR, producing one record per CDR3 protein. This sample yields roughly 800,000 distinct CDR3 sequences, of which about 29% are seen a single time; around 13% belongs to the top ten. This specimen consisted of cultured CD8+ T cells from PBMCs, obtained from culture after CMV antigen stimulation. These receptors all come from a human donor in good health (CMV status not recorded). Some clones in this sample may be carry-over from other donors' samples. The CDR3 runs from the conserved cysteine through the conserved F or W. The D gene is left open where the match is weak. Size is stated for part of the rows, as once, few or many counts, or as a class when the clone is expanded.

DNA	CDR3	J	size	D	V
TGTGCCAGCAGCTCCCGACAGGGTGACACAGATACGCAGTATTTT	CASSSRQGDTDTQYF	TRBJ2-3	few	TRBD1	TRBV7-9
TGCAGCGTTCGGGAGGGGACAGTCACTGAAGCTTTCTTT	CSVREGTVTEAFF	TRBJ1-1	few	TRBD1	TRBV29-1
TGTGCCAGCAGTTACTCGCAGACTAGCACAGATACGCAGTATTTT	CASSYSQTSTDTQYF	TRBJ2-3	few	NA	TRBV6-5
TGTGCCAGTAGTATAGTCCTTGGGGGGAGGCAGCCCCAGCATTTT	CASSIVLGGRQPQHF	TRBJ1-5	NA	NA	TRBV19
TGTGCCAGCCAGGGGGGGGGCAATCAGCCCCAGCATTTT	CASQGGGNQPQHF	TRBJ1-5	NA	TRBD1	TRBV7-9
TGTGCCACCCATTTGGGGAATGAGCAGTTCTTC	CATHLGNEQFF	TRBJ2-1	NA	NA	TRBV27
TGTGCCAGCAGTTACGCCCCTCCCCGGACAGGGGCCCAGAGCACAGATACGCAGTATTTT	CASSYAPPRTGAQSTDTQYF	TRBJ2-3	once	TRBD1	TRBV6-6
TGTGCCAGCAGCCCGGTGACTAGTCTCGCGAGTGAGCAGTTCTTC	CASSPVTSLASEQFF	TRBJ2-1	few	NA	TRBV7-2
TGTGCCAGCAGTTTACGGGACGGCCAACCAATTGACAAGGGCTACACCTTC	CASSLRDGQPIDKGYTF	TRBJ1-2	NA	NA	TRBV12-3/TRBV12-4
TGTGCCAGCAGTTTACTGATCACAGATACGCAGTATTTT	CASSLLITDTQYF	TRBJ2-3	NA	NA	TRBV28
TGTGCCAGCAGTTACCCTGATGTCAACTATGGCTACACCTTC	CASSYPDVNYGYTF	TRBJ1-2	NA	NA	TRBV6-2/TRBV6-3
TGTGCCAGCAGTGACATTTCGACCCGGGGACGGGCCTTCAGCTCCTATAATTCACCCCTCCACTTT	CASSDISTRGRAFSSYNSPLHF	TRBJ1-6	few	NA	TRBV6-4
TGTGCCAGCAGTTTGTCGCTAGGTAGGGGTAACACTGAAGCTTTCTTT	CASSLSLGRGNTEAFF	TRBJ1-1	once	NA	TRBV27
TGTGCCATCAGTCGCCAGTACCTACCCTTAAACGGACTAGCGGGGGGCCCACCCTCCTACGAGCAGTACTTC	CAISRQYLPLNGLAGGPPSYEQYF	TRBJ2-7	few	TRBD2	TRBV10-3
TGCGCCAGCAGTGGCCCGGGCGTCAATGAAGCTTTCTTT	CASSGPGVNEAFF	TRBJ1-1	NA	NA	TRBV10-2
TGTGCCAGCAGCTCCGATTATAGGGACACTGAAGCTTTCTTT	CASSSDYRDTEAFF	TRBJ1-1	NA	NA	TRBV7-9
TGTGCCAGCAGTTACGGCAGCGGACGGCCCCAAGAGACCCAGTACTTC	CASSYGSGRPQETQYF	TRBJ2-5	NA	NA	TRBV6-2/TRBV6-3
TGTGCCATCAGTTACAACGAGATCGGCACAGATACGCAGTATTTT	CAISYNEIGTDTQYF	TRBJ2-3	NA	NA	TRBV10-3
TGTGCCAGCAGAGAAAGAGGGAATGAAAAACTGTTTTTT	CASRERGNEKLFF	TRBJ1-4	NA	NA	TRBV6-1
TGTGCCAGCAGCCTAGATAGGGGACAGGCATTCTACGAGCAGTACTTC	CASSLDRGQAFYEQYF	TRBJ2-7	few	TRBD1	TRBV7-4
TGTGCCAGCAGCGTAGCGGGGCAGATCTTGAACACTGAAGCTTTCTTT	CASSVAGQILNTEAFF	TRBJ1-1	NA	NA	TRBV9
TGTGCCAGCAGTTACCCTGGAGAGCAGTTCTTC	CASSYPGEQFF	TRBJ2-1	few	NA	TRBV6-2/TRBV6-3
TGTGCCAGCAGTTGGTCGGGGGAGACGGATTCACCCCTCCACTTT	CASSWSGETDSPLHF	TRBJ1-6	NA	NA	TRBV6-6
TGTGCCAGTAGTACCACCAGGGACGAAGCTTTCTTT	CASSTTRDEAFF	TRBJ1-1	NA	NA	TRBV19
TGCAGCCATGGGGGTGAAGAGACCCAGTACTTC	CSHGGEETQYF	TRBJ2-5	few	NA	TRBV29-1
TGTGCCAGCAGCTTACCTAGGCCCGCCAACTTTGGCTACACCTTC	CASSLPRPANFGYTF	TRBJ1-2	NA	NA	TRBV7-4
TGTGCCAGCAGCTCGACGGGAGGACGAGAAAAACTGTTTTTT	CASSSTGGREKLFF	TRBJ1-4	many	NA	TRBV7-9
TGTGCCAGCAGCCCAAGGGGGCAGGGATTAGGGGCGAAGACCCAGTACTTC	CASSPRGQGLGAKTQYF	TRBJ2-5	many	TRBD1	TRBV9
TGTGCCAGCAGCCCCACTCTCTCGGCAACTGAAGCTTTCTTT	CASSPTLSATEAFF	TRBJ1-1	few	NA	TRBV7-9
TGTGCCAGCAGTTACGCTCGATATGGGGAGCTGTTTTTT	CASSYARYGELFF	TRBJ2-2	NA	NA	TRBV6-5
TGTGCCAGCAGCGTGCAGGGGCTGGATAATTCACCCCTCCACTTT	CASSVQGLDNSPLHF	TRBJ1-6	NA	NA	TRBV5-8
TGTGCCAGCTTCGTGGGAGGGCCCGTGAACACTGAAGCTTTCTTT	CASFVGGPVNTEAFF	TRBJ1-1	NA	NA	TRBV6-6
TGTGCCAGCAGTGAATCTTGGACAGGGCCGGGATGGGTTGAAGCTTTCTTT	CASSESWTGPGWVEAFF	TRBJ1-1	few	TRBD1	TRBV28
TGTGCCAGCAGCCTCCCTAGCGGGGGCATCCTTCTAGCCAAAAACATTCAGTACTTC	CASSLPSGGILLAKNIQYF	TRBJ2-4	few	TRBD2	TRBV7-9
TGTGCCAGCAGCCTCTCGGACAGCGGAGCCAGCAATCAGCCCCAGCATTTT	CASSLSDSGASNQPQHF	TRBJ1-5	NA	NA	TRBV7-9
TGTGCCAGCAGTTCGTCCCGGGGCCCGACAGGGTTCAATCAGCCCCAGCATTTT	CASSSSRGPTGFNQPQHF	TRBJ1-5	NA	TRBD1	TRBV27
TGCGCCAGCAGCCAAGATCGACTAGCGTCTGAGCAGTTCTTC	CASSQDRLASEQFF	TRBJ2-1	NA	TRBD2	TRBV4-1
TGCGCCAGCAGCCAAGGCCCTAGCGGAGATATGGATACGCAGTATTTT	CASSQGPSGDMDTQYF	TRBJ2-3	NA	TRBD2	TRBV4-1
TGTGCCAGCAGCTCCCCCCGGGAATACGGGCTCATGAACACTGAAGCTTTCTTT	CASSSPREYGLMNTEAFF	TRBJ1-1	few	NA	TRBV11-2
TGTGCCACCAGCAGAGATGTAGGGGATGGCAATCAGCCCCAGCATTTT	CATSRDVGDGNQPQHF	TRBJ1-5	NA	NA	TRBV15
TGTGCCAGCAGTCCCTACAACTACAATGAGCAGTTCTTC	CASSPYNYNEQFF	TRBJ2-1	few	NA	TRBV6-1
TGTGCCAGCAGTTCCCTTATCGAGGGGGAGAACACCGGGGAGCTGTTTTTT	CASSSLIEGENTGELFF	TRBJ2-2	NA	NA	TRBV6-1
TGTGCCAGCAGAGGGGGACAGGGGAGAGGAAACACCATATATTTT	CASRGGQGRGNTIYF	TRBJ1-3	NA	TRBD1	TRBV12-3/TRBV12-4
TGTGCCCTGACCCGGGAGAGCAATCAGCCCCAGCATTTT	CALTRESNQPQHF	TRBJ1-5	NA	NA	TRBV5-4
TGTGCCAGCGTCTTACCCGGGGGACAGGGAAACAATGAGCAGTTCTTC	CASVLPGGQGNNEQFF	TRBJ2-1	NA	TRBD1	TRBV7-6
TGTGCCAGTAGTATTCCCGCCTCTAGGACAGACAACTATGGCTACACCTTC	CASSIPASRTDNYGYTF	TRBJ1-2	few	NA	TRBV19
TGTGCCAGCAGTCACTGGACAGGGGGGTACACTGAAGCTTTCTTT	CASSHWTGGYTEAFF	TRBJ1-1	many	TRBD1	TRBV12-3/TRBV12-4
TGCGCCAGCAGCCCGGGGCAGGGGTGGAATCAGCCCCAGCATTTT	CASSPGQGWNQPQHF	TRBJ1-5	NA	NA	TRBV4-3
TGCAGCGTTGATGGCAGGGGGCCGGGTGGGGCCAACGTCCTGACTTTC	CSVDGRGPGGANVLTF	TRBJ2-6	NA	TRBD1	TRBV29-1